This T cell receptor beta chain was obtained from a study of blood T cell repertoires in COVID-19. Across the whole study: COVID-19 samples, acute and convalescent, were from the United States, Italy and Spain. Nucleic acid was either cDNA or gDNA, and it came from T cells, B-cell-depleted T cells, or PBMCs.

In the original workflow: Counts of nucleated cells, estimated from reference gene primer amplification, were obtained. The repertoire was sequenced with immunoSEQ multiplex PCR; TCRdb's copy has only in-frame clones and lacks some. That table supplies the V and J calls and clone size; D and trimming were determined from the DNA. The table has roughly 100,000 clones, about 89% seen once. The sample consisted of peripheral blood. This sequence was found in a human donor with active COVID-19. The donor label of this sample is uncertain.

The CDR3 nucleotides read TGTGCCAGCAGCCATGTCGGCGGTTGGGAGACCCAGTACTTC. Protein: CASSHVGGWETQYF. The rearrangement links TRBV3-1 (or the pseudogene TRBV3-2) to TRBJ2-5; no firm D call. Trimming shortened V by 3 bases and J by 5 bases, and 13 bases separated the two germline ends. The CDR3 contains 14 residues. Germline V gene sequence: CDR1 LGHDT, CDR2 YNNKEL (reference sequence).